This T cell receptor (beta chain) was recovered during a study of blood T cell repertoires in COVID-19. Whole-study context: COVID-19 samples from acute and convalescent phases originated in the United States, Italy and Spain. Sources were T cells, B-cell-depleted T cells, or PBMCs; the material itself was cDNA or gDNA.

CDR1 and CDR2 from the germline V gene are SGHRS and YFSETQ. This CDR3 comprises 15 residues. V dropped 5 bases and J dropped 2 bases, with 17 bases sitting between them. As originally analysed: Amplification from reference gene primers served as the basis for estimated nucleated cell counts. Clones were sequenced by immunoSEQ multiplex PCR, and TCRdb holds only the in-frame ones, with some missing. That table furnishes V, J and clone size, whereas the DNA furnished D and trimming. The data show some 200,000 clones, with more than 75% seen just once and approximately 5.9% held by the top ten. The sequence derives from a man older than 75 with acute or convalescent COVID-19. The genes are TRBV5-1 and TRBJ2-7; possibly TRBD1 for D (6 bases). Sequences were obtained from peripheral blood. The CDR3 sequence is CASRLSQGITYEQYF. The CDR3 region has the DNA TGCGCCAGCAGATTAAGCCAGGGGATCACCTACGAGCAGTACTTC.